These T cell receptor beta chains were read from a single sample in a study of beta chain features in type 1 diabetes. Sequenced by immunoSEQ multiplex PCR; TCRdb stores in-frame clones only, minus some. The repertoire includes 350,000 to 450,000 clones, about 14% of them detected once, and about 0.019% sits in the top ten. Sequencing was performed on naive CD4+ T cells from blood. All receptors come from a woman younger than 30 in good health. CDR3s include the opening cysteine and the closing phenylalanine or tryptophan. A D gene is named only where the DNA matches it firmly. For some rows the clone size is stated as once, few or many, or as a class when expanded; others skip it.

>TRBJ1-1|few|.|TRBV11-1
CASSLEARGNTEAFF
TGTGCCAGCAGCTTAGAAGCCAGGGGGAACACTGAAGCTTTCTTT
>TRBJ2-1|.|TRBD2|TRBV7-9
CASRHAGTSGTLNNEQFF
TGTGCCAGCAGACATGCCGGGACTAGCGGGACACTAAACAATGAGCAGTTCTTC
>TRBJ2-1|few|TRBD2|TRBV15
CATSRTSGSNNEQFF
TGTGCCACCAGCAGGACGAGCGGGAGCAACAATGAGCAGTTCTTC
>TRBJ2-1|.|TRBD1|TRBV25-1
CASSDVRGLKRNEQFF
TGTGCCAGCAGTGACGTAAGGGGGCTGAAGAGGAATGAGCAGTTCTTC
>TRBJ2-1|.|.|TRBV15
CATTEGGTYNEQFF
TGTGCCACTACGGAGGGGGGGACCTACAATGAGCAGTTCTTC
>TRBJ1-2|.|.|TRBV7-9
CASSLEGNGRGYTF
TGTGCCAGCAGCTTGGAGGGGAACGGTCGTGGCTACACCTTC
>TRBJ2-1|few|.|TRBV7-2
CASSSPALVKFF
TGTGCCAGCAGCTCCCCGGCCCTAGTGAAGTTCTTC
>TRBJ2-6|.|.|TRBV25-1
CASSEFGGVTGANVLTF
TGTGCCAGCAGTGAATTCGGGGGTGTAACTGGGGCCAACGTCCTGACTTTC
>TRBJ2-7|few|TRBD2|TRBV18
CASSPGTSGLSYEQYF
TGTGCCAGCTCACCAGGAACTAGCGGGCTATCCTACGAGCAGTACTTC
>TRBJ2-3|.|.|TRBV11-2
CASSLIGDTQYF
TGTGCCAGCAGCTTAATCGGGGATACGCAGTATTTT
>TRBJ1-1|few|.|TRBV29-1
CSVSEFRAFF
TGCAGCGTTTCTGAGTTCCGGGCTTTCTTT
>TRBJ1-2|few|.|TRBV18
CASSPGARGYTF
TGTGCCAGCTCACCGGGGGCCCGGGGCTACACCTTC
>TRBJ1-1|few|.|TRBV29-1
CSVKRRGTEAFF
TGCAGCGTTAAGAGGCGGGGAACTGAAGCTTTCTTT
>TRBJ2-2|.|.|TRBV5-1
CASSLGTLGPTGELFF
TGCGCCAGCAGCTTGGGGACTTTGGGTCCAACCGGGGAGCTGTTTTTT
>TRBJ2-3|.|TRBD2|TRBV4-1
CASSRRTSGNPTDTQYF
TGCGCCAGCAGCCGCCGGACTAGCGGGAACCCCACAGATACGCAGTATTTT
>TRBJ2-7|.|.|TRBV7-2
CASSLGGRGEQYF
TGTGCCAGCAGCTTAGGTGGGAGAGGCGAGCAGTACTTC
>TRBJ2-7|few|TRBD1|TRBV7-3
CASSPQGQGAYEQYF
TGTGCCAGCAGCCCCCAAGGACAGGGGGCCTACGAGCAGTACTTC
>TRBJ2-3|few|.|TRBV28
CASSLRDTQYF
TGTGCCAGCAGTTTACGGGATACGCAGTATTTT
>TRBJ1-5|few|.|TRBV4-2
CASSQFTRQVYSNQPQHF
TGTGCCAGCAGCCAATTTACGAGACAGGTGTATAGCAATCAGCCCCAGCATTTT
>TRBJ2-5|.|.|TRBV6-6
CASSFQGIETQYF
TGTGCCAGCAGTTTTCAGGGTATCGAGACCCAGTACTTC
>TRBJ1-2|.|TRBD1|TRBV6-5
CASREGQPYGYTF
TGTGCCAGCAGGGAGGGACAGCCCTATGGCTACACCTTC
>TRBJ1-3|few|TRBD1|TRBV23-1
CASSQSGQGGVGNTIYF
TGCGCCAGCAGTCAATCGGGACAGGGCGGAGTAGGCAACACCATATATTTT
>TRBJ2-5|.|TRBD2|TRBV7-8
CASSSAGVVRETQYF
TGTGCCAGCAGCTCGGCGGGGGTCGTAAGGGAGACCCAGTACTTC
>TRBJ1-2|.|.|TRBV7-8
CASSSSLTERNGYTF
TGTGCCAGCAGCTCCTCCCTCACAGAAAGGAATGGCTACACCTTC
>TRBJ2-1|few|.|TRBV23-1
CASRVDCEQFF
TGCGCCAGCAGAGTGGACTGTGAGCAGTTCTTC
>TRBJ1-1|few|.|TRBV29-1
CSVDRGQRLGTEAFF
TGCAGCGTTGACCGGGGTCAACGCCTGGGGACTGAAGCTTTCTTT
>TRBJ2-3|few|TRBD1|TRBV5-1
CASSPRTGSGTDTQYF
TGCGCCAGCAGCCCACGGACAGGGTCGGGCACAGATACGCAGTATTTT
>TRBJ2-7|.|.|TRBV10-3
CAISEVTGPPYEQYF
TGTGCCATCAGTGAAGTAACAGGTCCACCCTACGAGCAGTACTTC
>TRBJ1-2|.|TRBD1|TRBV7-2
CASSATGGNFYGYTF
TGTGCCAGCAGCGCGACAGGGGGGAATTTCTATGGCTACACCTTC
>TRBJ2-3|few|.|TRBV9
CASSVTGRPLTDTQYF
TGTGCCAGCAGCGTGACAGGTAGACCCCTCACAGATACGCAGTATTTT
>TRBJ2-2|.|TRBD1|TRBV7-9
CASSSTPGQGITGELFF
TGTGCCAGCAGCTCCACTCCGGGACAGGGGATCACCGGGGAGCTGTTTTTT
>TRBJ1-3|few|.|TRBV7-9
CASSFLFQGKGTGNTIYF
TGTGCCAGCAGCTTCCTTTTCCAGGGTAAAGGAACTGGAAACACCATATATTTT
>TRBJ2-3|few|TRBD2|TRBV5-4
CASSLPSGTQYF
TGTGCCAGCAGCCTTCCTAGCGGGACACAGTATTTT
>TRBJ1-2|.|TRBD1|TRBV5-1
CASRSGTGPSNYGYTF
TGCGCCAGCAGGTCCGGGACAGGGCCTTCAAACTATGGCTACACCTTC
>TRBJ1-5|.|.|TRBV19
CASSIANQPQHF
TGTGCCAGTAGTATAGCAAATCAGCCCCAGCATTTT
>TRBJ2-2|.|.|TRBV4-1
CASSQLSGLAGELFF
TGCGCCAGCAGCCAGCTCTCCGGGTTGGCCGGGGAGCTGTTTTTT
>TRBJ2-3|few|TRBD2|TRBV9
CASSLGTSADTQYF
TGTGCCAGCAGCCTGGGGACTAGCGCAGATACGCAGTATTTT
>TRBJ2-7|few|.|TRBV29-1
CSVSDNLSSYEQYF
TGCAGCGTGTCGGACAACCTTTCCTCCTACGAGCAGTACTTC
>TRBJ2-7|few|.|TRBV7-2
CASSPPGISYEQYF
TGTGCCAGCAGCCCTCCAGGGATCTCCTACGAGCAGTACTTC
>TRBJ2-2|few|TRBD2|TRBV4-3
CASSQRGVGWEGTGELFF
TGCGCCAGCAGCCAACGGGGAGTTGGGTGGGAGGGCACCGGGGAGCTGTTTTTT
>TRBJ1-3|few|.|TRBV30
CAWTVEGNTIYF
TGTGCCTGGACCGTTGAGGGAAACACCATATATTTT
>TRBJ1-5|.|.|TRBV28
CASSVQNQPQHF
TGTGCCAGCAGTGTCCAAAATCAGCCCCAGCATTTT
>TRBJ2-1|.|TRBD2|TRBV6-6
CASTLAGHNEQFF
TGTGCCAGCACCCTAGCGGGTCATAATGAGCAGTTCTTC
>TRBJ2-3|.|.|TRBV7-9
CASSPPGQRVTQYF
TGTGCCAGCAGCCCTCCCGGACAAAGGGTTACGCAGTATTTT
>TRBJ2-1|.|.|TRBV5-1
CASSLAGGPTYNEQFF
TGCGCCAGCAGCTTGGCCGGCGGGCCAACCTACAATGAGCAGTTCTTC
>TRBJ2-1|.|.|TRBV29-1
CSVEVAQRYNEQFF
TGCAGCGTTGAAGTGGCACAAAGATACAATGAGCAGTTCTTC
>TRBJ2-7|.|TRBD2|TRBV25-1
CASSASPGGPGEQYF
TGTGCCAGCAGTGCATCTCCGGGAGGGCCCGGCGAGCAGTACTTC
>TRBJ1-5|.|.|TRBV2
CASSPRGMGYSNQPQHF
TGTGCCAGCAGTCCCCGAGGGATGGGGTATAGCAATCAGCCCCAGCATTTT
>TRBJ2-1|.|.|TRBV5-1
CASSVEGQTYNEQFF
TGCGCCAGCAGCGTGGAAGGACAGACCTACAATGAGCAGTTCTTC
>TRBJ2-2|few|.|TRBV19
CASSIPRNTGELFF
TGTGCCAGTAGTATTCCGCGGAACACCGGGGAGCTGTTTTTT
>TRBJ2-7|.|.|TRBV20-1
CSARRGEQYF
TGCAGTGCTAGGCGGGGCGAGCAGTACTTC
>TRBJ2-1|few|TRBD1|TRBV6-4
CASSVGTGSYNEQFF
TGTGCCAGCAGTGTTGGGACAGGGTCCTACAATGAGCAGTTCTTC
>TRBJ2-7|.|.|TRBV4-3
CASSQEPGWEQYF
TGCGCCAGCAGCCAAGAACCAGGGTGGGAGCAGTACTTC